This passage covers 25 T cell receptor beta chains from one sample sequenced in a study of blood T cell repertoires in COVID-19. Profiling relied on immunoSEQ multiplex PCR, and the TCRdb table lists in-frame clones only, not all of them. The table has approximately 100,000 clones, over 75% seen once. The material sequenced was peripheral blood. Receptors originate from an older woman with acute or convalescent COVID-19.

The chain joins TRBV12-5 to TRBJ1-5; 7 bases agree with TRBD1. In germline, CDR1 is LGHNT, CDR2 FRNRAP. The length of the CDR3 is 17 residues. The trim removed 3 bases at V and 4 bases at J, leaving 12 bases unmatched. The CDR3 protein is CASGFLPRDSHNQPQHF. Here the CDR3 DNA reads TGTGCTAGTGGTTTTCTCCCTCGGGACAGCCATAATCAGCCCCAGCATTTT.

For the CDR3, the DNA is TGTGCCAGCAGCGTGACAGGGGGCGAGGCCGAGACCCAGTACTTC. Its protein product is CASSVTGGEAETQYF. The chain recombines TRBV28 with TRBJ2-5, with TRBD1 matching 10 bases. Germline loops: CDR1 MDHEN, CDR2 SYDVKM. The CDR3 consists of 15 residues. J lost 5 bases, V lost 6 bases, and 9 bases had no gene match.

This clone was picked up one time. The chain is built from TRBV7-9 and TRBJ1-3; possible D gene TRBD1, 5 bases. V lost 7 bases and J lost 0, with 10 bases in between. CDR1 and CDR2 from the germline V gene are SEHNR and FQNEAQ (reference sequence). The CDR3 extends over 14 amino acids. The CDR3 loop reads CASNQGFSGNTIYF. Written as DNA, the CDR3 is TGTGCCAGCAACCAGGGTTTCTCTGGAAACACCATATATTTT.

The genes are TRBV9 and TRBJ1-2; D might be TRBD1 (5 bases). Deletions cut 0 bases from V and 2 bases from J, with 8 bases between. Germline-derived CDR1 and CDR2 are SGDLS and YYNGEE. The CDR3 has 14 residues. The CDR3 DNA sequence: TGTGCCAGCAGCGTAGATGGGGGGAACTATGGCTACACCTTC. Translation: CASSVDGGNYGYTF.

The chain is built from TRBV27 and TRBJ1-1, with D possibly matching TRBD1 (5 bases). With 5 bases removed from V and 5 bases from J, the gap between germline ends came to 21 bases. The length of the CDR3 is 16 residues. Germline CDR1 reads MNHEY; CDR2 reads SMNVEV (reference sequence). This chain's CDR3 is CASSPQSPRGGTEAFF. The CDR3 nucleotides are TGTGCCAGCAGTCCTCAATCCCCTAGGGGAGGTACTGAAGCTTTCTTT.

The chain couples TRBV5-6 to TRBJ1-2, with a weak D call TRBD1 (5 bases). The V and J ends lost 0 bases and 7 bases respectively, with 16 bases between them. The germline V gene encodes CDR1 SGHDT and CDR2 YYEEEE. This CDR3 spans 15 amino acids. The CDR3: CASSLELGLPSGYTF. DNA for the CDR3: TGTGCCAGCAGCTTGGAGCTGGGACTCCCCAGTGGCTACACCTTC. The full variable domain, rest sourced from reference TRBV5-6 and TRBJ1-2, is DAGVTQSPTHLIKTRGQQVTLRCSPKSGHDTVSWYQQALGQGPQFIFQYYEEEERQRGNFPDRFSGHQFPNYSSELNVNALLLGDSALYLCASSLELGLPSGYTFGSGTRLTVV.

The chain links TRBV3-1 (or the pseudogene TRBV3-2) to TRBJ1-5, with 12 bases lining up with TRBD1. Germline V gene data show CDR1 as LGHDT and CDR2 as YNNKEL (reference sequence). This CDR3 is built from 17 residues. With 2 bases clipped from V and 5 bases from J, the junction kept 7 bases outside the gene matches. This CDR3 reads CASSQSRDRGRDQPQHF. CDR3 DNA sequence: TGTGCCAGCAGCCAAAGCCGGGACAGGGGGCGGGATCAGCCCCAGCATTTT.

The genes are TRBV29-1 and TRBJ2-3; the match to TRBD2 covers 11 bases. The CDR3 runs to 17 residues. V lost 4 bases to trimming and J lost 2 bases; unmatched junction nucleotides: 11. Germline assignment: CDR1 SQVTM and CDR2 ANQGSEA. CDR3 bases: TGCAGCGTTGTAGGAGTCGGGACTAGCGGCCCCACAGATACGCAGTATTTT. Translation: CSVVGVGTSGPTDTQYF.

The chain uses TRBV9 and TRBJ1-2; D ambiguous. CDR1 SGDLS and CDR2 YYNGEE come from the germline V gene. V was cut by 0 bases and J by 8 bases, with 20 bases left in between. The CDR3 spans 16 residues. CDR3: CASSVAGDGTMWGYTF. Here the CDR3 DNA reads TGTGCCAGCAGCGTAGCTGGCGACGGAACTATGTGGGGCTACACCTTC.

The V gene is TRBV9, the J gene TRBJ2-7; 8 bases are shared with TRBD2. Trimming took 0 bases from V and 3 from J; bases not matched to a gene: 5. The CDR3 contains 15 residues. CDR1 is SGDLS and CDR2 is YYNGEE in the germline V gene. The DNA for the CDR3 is TGTGCCAGCAGCGTAGCTGCGGGAGGCCTCTACGAGCAGTACTTC. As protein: CASSVAAGGLYEQYF.

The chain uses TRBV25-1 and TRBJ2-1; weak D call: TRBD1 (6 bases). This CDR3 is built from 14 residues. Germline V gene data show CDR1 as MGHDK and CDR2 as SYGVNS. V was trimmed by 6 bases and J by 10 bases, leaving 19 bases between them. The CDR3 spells CASSPIGQPKEQFF. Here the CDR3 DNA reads TGTGCCAGCAGCCCGATTGGACAGCCTAAGGAGCAGTTCTTC.

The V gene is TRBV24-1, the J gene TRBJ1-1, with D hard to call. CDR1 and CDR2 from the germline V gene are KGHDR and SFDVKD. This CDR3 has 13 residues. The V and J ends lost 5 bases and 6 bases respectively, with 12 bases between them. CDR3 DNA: TGTGCCACCAGTGCGGGATCTACCCCTGAAGCTTTCTTT. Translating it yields CATSAGSTPEAFF.

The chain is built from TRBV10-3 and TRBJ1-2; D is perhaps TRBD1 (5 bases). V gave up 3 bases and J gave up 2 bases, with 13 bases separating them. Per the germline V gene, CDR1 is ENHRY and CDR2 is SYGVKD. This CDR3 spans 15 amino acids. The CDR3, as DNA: TGTGCCATCAGTGACCTGGCCAGGGTAAACTATGGCTACACCTTC. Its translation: CAISDLARVNYGYTF.

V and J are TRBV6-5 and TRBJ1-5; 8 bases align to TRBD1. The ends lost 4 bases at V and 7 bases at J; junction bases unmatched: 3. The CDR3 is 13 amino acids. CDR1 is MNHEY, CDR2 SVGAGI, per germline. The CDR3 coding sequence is TGTGCCAGCAGTTTAGACAGGGGACAGCCCCAGCATTTT. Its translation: CASSLDRGQPQHF.

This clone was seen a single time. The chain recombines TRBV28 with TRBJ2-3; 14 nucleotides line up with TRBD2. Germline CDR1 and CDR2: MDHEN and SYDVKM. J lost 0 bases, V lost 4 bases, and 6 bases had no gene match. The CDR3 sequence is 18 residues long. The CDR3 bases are TGTGCCAGCAGTTCCTCCCGACTAGCGGGAGGGAGCACAGATACGCAGTATTTT. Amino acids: CASSSSRLAGGSTDTQYF.

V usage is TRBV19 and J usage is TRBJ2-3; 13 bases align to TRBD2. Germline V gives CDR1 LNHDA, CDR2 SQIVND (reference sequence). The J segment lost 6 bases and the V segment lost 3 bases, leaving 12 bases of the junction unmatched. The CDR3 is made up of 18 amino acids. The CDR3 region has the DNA TGTGCCAGTAGTATGTGGGGGACTAGCGGGACATTTAGGGATACGCAGTATTTT. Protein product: CASSMWGTSGTFRDTQYF.

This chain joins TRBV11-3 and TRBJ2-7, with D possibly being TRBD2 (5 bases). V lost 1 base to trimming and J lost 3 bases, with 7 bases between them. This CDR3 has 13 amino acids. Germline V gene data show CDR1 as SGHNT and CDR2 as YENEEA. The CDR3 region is CASSLGGDYEQYF. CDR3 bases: TGTGCCAGCAGCTTAGGGGGAGACTACGAGCAGTACTTC.

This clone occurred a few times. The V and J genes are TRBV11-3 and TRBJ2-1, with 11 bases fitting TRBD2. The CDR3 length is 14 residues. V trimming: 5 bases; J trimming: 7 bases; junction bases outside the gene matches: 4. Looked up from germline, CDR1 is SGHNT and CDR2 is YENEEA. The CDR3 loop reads CASSPSGGSNEQFF. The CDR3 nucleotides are TGTGCCAGCAGCCCTAGCGGGGGGTCGAATGAGCAGTTCTTC. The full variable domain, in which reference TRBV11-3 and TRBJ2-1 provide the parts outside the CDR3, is EAGVVQSPRYKIIEKKQPVAFWCNPISGHNTLYWYLQNLGQGPELLIRYENEEAVDDSQLPKDRFSAERLKGVDSTLKIQPAELGDSAVYLCASSPSGGSNEQFFGPGTRLTVL.

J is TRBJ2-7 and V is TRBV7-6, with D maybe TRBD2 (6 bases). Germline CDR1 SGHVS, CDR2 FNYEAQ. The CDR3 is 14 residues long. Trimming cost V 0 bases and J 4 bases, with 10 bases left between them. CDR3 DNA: TGTGCCAGCAGCTTAGCCGGGGGAGCTTACGAGCAGTACTTC. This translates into CASSLAGGAYEQYF. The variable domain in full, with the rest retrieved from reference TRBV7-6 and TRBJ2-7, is GAGVSQSPRYKVTKRGQDVALRCDPISGHVSLYWYRQALGQGPEFLTYFNYEAQQDKSGLPNDRFSAERPEGSISTLTIQRTEQRDSAMYRCASSLAGGAYEQYFGPGTRLTVT.

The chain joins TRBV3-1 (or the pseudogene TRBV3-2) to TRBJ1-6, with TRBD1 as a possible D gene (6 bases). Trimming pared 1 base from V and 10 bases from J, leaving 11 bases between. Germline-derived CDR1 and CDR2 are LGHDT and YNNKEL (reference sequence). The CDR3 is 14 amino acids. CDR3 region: CASSQAGGRSPLHF. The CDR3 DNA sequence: TGTGCCAGCAGCCAAGCGGGGGGGCGATCACCCCTCCACTTT.

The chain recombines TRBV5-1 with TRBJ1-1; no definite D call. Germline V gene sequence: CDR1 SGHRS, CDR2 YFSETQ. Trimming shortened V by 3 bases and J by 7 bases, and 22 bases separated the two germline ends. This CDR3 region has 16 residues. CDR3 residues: CASSSTLAQGKVEAFF. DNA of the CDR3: TGCGCCAGCAGCTCAACCTTAGCCCAAGGTAAAGTTGAAGCTTTCTTT.

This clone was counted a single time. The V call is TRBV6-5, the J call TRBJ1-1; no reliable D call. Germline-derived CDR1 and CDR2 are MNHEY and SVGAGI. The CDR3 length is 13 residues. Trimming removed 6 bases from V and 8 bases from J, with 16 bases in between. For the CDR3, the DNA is TGTGCCAGCAGCCCGACCATGGAGGCGGAAGCTTTCTTT. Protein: CASSPTMEAEAFF.

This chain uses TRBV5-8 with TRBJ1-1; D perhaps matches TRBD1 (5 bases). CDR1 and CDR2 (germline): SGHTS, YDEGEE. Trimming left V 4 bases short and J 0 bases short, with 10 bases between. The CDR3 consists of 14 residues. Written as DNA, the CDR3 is TGTGCCAGCAGCATGGGACTGATGAACACTGAAGCTTTCTTT. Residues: CASSMGLMNTEAFF.

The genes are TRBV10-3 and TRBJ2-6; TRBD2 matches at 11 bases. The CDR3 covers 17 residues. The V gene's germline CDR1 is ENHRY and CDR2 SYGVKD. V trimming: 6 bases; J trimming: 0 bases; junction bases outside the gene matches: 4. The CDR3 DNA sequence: TGTGCCATCAGAAATAGCGGGAGGGCCTCTGGGGCCAACGTCCTGACTTTC. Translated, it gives CAIRNSGRASGANVLTF.

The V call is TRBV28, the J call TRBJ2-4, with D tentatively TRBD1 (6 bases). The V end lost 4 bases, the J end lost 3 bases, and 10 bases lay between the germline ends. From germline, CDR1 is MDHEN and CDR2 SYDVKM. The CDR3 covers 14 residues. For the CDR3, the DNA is TGTGCCAGCAGTTCCCAGGGGCTCAAAAACATTCAGTACTTC. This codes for CASSSQGLKNIQYF.